Listed below are T cell receptor beta chains from one sample, sequenced in a study of Ad26.COV2.S vaccination and SARS-CoV-2 variants. Method: immunoSEQ multiplex PCR; TCRdb's copy keeps in-frame clones and lacks some. The table records about 400,000 clones, approximately 90% of them present only once. The sample was peripheral blood, taken in a trial of Ad26.COV2.S vaccine versus placebo. The receptors shown here come from a person between 18 and 59 years old who received the Ad26.COV2.S COVID-19 vaccine or a placebo. Each CDR3 is given with its conserved first and last residue. The D gene is left open where the match is weak. A clone size is listed for some rows: how often the clone was seen (once, few, many), or a class if it is expanded.

>TRBJ1-5|.|TRBV28|.
TGTGCCAGCGCTTGGGACCAGGGCAATCAGCCCCAGCATTTT
CASAWDQGNQPQHF
>TRBJ2-3|.|TRBV12-3/TRBV12-4|few
TGTGCCAGCAGTTTTTTGAGCACAGATACGCAGTATTTT
CASSFLSTDTQYF
>TRBJ1-2|TRBD1|TRBV7-2|.
TGTGCCAGCAGCTTAGCAGTGTCGGAGGGGGCGTCTTATGGCTACACCTTC
CASSLAVSEGASYGYTF
>TRBJ2-5|TRBD1|TRBV9|.
TGTGCCAGCAGCGTGCAGGGGGCGGTAGAGACCCAGTACTTC
CASSVQGAVETQYF
>TRBJ1-6|.|TRBV4-1|once
TGCGCCAGCAGCCAAGAAGGACAGCGTAATTCACCCCTCCACTTT
CASSQEGQRNSPLHF
>TRBJ2-1|TRBD2|TRBV11-3|.
TGTGCCAGCAGCGACCAACCCCTTCACGGGGGGGCCTACAATGAGCAGTTCTTC
CASSDQPLHGGAYNEQFF
>TRBJ1-1|.|TRBV2|.
TGTGCCAGCAGTCGAGCCAGGATGAACACTGAAGCTTTCTTT
CASSRARMNTEAFF
>TRBJ1-5|.|TRBV9|.
TGTGCCAGCAGCGTAGGAGTTGCCCGGGATCAGCCCCAGCATTTT
CASSVGVARDQPQHF
>TRBJ2-7|.|TRBV2|few
TGTGCCAGCAGTGAGGCAGAAAGCCAAGGCTACGAGCAGTACTTC
CASSEAESQGYEQYF
>TRBJ2-5|TRBD2|TRBV5-1|.
TGCGCCAGCAGCTCGGGGGGGCCTGCGACCCAGTACTTC
CASSSGGPATQYF
>TRBJ2-7|.|TRBV23-1|few
TGCGCCAGCAGTCAATCGACAACAGGGCCATACTACGAGCAGTACTTC
CASSQSTTGPYYEQYF
>TRBJ1-5|TRBD1|TRBV5-5|.
TGTGCCAGCAGCTTGGGACAGGGACGCAATCAGCCCCAGCATTTT
CASSLGQGRNQPQHF
>TRBJ2-2|.|TRBV4-3|.
TGCGCCAGCAGCCAAGGAGGGGTGAGGGCCGGGGAGCTGTTTTTT
CASSQGGVRAGELFF
>TRBJ2-7|.|TRBV3-1/TRBV3-2|.
TGTGCCAGCAGCCAATCAGGGTTATCCTACGAGCAGTACTTC
CASSQSGLSYEQYF
>TRBJ2-1|.|TRBV5-1|.
TGCGCCAGCAGCTTGGTTAGATACAATGAGCAGTTCTTC
CASSLVRYNEQFF
>TRBJ1-5|.|TRBV5-3|.
TGTGCCAGAAGCCCGGACAACAATCAGCCCCAGCATTTT
CARSPDNNQPQHF
>TRBJ1-5|.|TRBV7-2|.
TGTGCCAGCAGCTCACCCAATCAGCCCCAGCATTTT
CASSSPNQPQHF
>TRBJ1-2|.|TRBV4-1|.
TGCGCCAGCCGACCCGGCGTGGTAGAAGAGTCTGGCTACACCTTC
CASRPGVVEESGYTF
>TRBJ1-6|.|TRBV9|.
TGTGCCAGCAGCGTCGTCGAGTATAATTCACCCCTCCACTTT
CASSVVEYNSPLHF
>TRBJ2-5|.|TRBV7-9|.
TGTGCCAGCAGCTTAGCAGGTTGGGGGTTCGGGACACAAAAAGAGACCCAGTACTTC
CASSLAGWGFGTQKETQYF
>TRBJ1-3|.|TRBV7-9|.
TGTGCCAGCAGCTTAGTTGACCTTTTATCTGGAAACACCATATATTTT
CASSLVDLLSGNTIYF
>TRBJ2-4|.|TRBV5-6|.
TGTGCCAGCAGCCTTCAGGGCGCCAAAAACATTCAGTACTTC
CASSLQGAKNIQYF
>TRBJ2-6|TRBD1|TRBV7-9|.
TGTGCCAGCAGCTTTCGATCGGACAGGGGAGCCGGGGCCAACGTCCTGACTTTC
CASSFRSDRGAGANVLTF
>TRBJ2-2|.|TRBV7-2|few
TGTGCCAGCAGCTATGGGGTCGCCGGGGAGCTGTTTTTT
CASSYGVAGELFF
>TRBJ2-2|.|TRBV3-1/TRBV3-2|few
TGTGCCAGCAGCCACGATCGGCGAGGGACCGGGGAGCTGTTTTTT
CASSHDRRGTGELFF
>TRBJ2-3|TRBD2|TRBV7-8|.
TGTGCCAGCAGCTTCGGGACTAACACAGATACGCAGTATTTT
CASSFGTNTDTQYF
>TRBJ2-7|.|TRBV9|.
TGTGCCAGCAGCGTAGTTGGAGGGGGACGCGAGCAGTACTTC
CASSVVGGGREQYF
>TRBJ2-7|.|TRBV5-4|.
TGTGCCAGCAGCTTGGCCGGGGGCCTCCTTTCCTACGAGCAGTACTTC
CASSLAGGLLSYEQYF
>TRBJ2-3|TRBD2|TRBV24-1|.
TGTGCCACCAGTGATTTGAGGGCGGGGGAAACAGATACGCAGTATTTT
CATSDLRAGETDTQYF
>TRBJ2-5|TRBD2|TRBV11-3|.
TGTGCCAGCAGCCCAGGAGGGACTAGCGGGGGACAAGAGACCCAGTACTTC
CASSPGGTSGGQETQYF
>TRBJ2-1|TRBD2|TRBV4-3|.
TGCGCCAGCAGCCAAGAATTGCGGGGGAACAATGAGCAGTTCTTC
CASSQELRGNNEQFF
>TRBJ1-3|.|TRBV15|once
TGTGCCACCAGCAGTAGCAGCCTCTCTGGAAACACCATATATTTT
CATSSSSLSGNTIYF
>TRBJ2-1|TRBD2|TRBV5-5|.
TGTGCCAGCAGCTTGATACCAACTAGCGGGGGTGAAGGTGAGCAGTTCTTC
CASSLIPTSGGEGEQFF
>TRBJ1-5|.|TRBV2|.
TGTGCCAGCAGTGAAGGAGGGTCTATAGGTCAGCCCCAGCATTTT
CASSEGGSIGQPQHF
>TRBJ2-7|TRBD1|TRBV5-4|.
TGTGCCAGCAGCTTGGCCGGCGGGACAGGGGTCCCGTACGAGCAGTACTTC
CASSLAGGTGVPYEQYF